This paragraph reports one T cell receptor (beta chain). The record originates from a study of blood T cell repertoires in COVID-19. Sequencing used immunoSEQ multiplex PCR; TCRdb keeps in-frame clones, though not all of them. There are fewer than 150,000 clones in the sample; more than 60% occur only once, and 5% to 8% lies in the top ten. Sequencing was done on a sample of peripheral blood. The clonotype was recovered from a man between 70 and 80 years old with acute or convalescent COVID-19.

The CDR3 sequence: CASSFSGDRETQYF. CDR3 DNA: TGCGCCAGCAGCTTTTCGGGGGATAGGGAGACCCAGTACTTC. The rearrangement uses TRBV5-1 and TRBJ2-5; weak D call: TRBD2 (6 bases). This CDR3 has 14 amino acids. Trimming took 2 bases from V and 5 from J, leaving 13 bases between them. Germline V lookup: CDR1 SGHRS, CDR2 YFSETQ.